This T cell receptor beta chain appears in the sequencing data of a study of blood T cell repertoires in COVID-19. Study information: Both acute and convalescent COVID-19 samples were obtained from the United States, Italy and Spain.

The table came from immunoSEQ multiplex PCR; TCRdb's copy has only in-frame clones and leaves some out. The table records 30,000 to 35,000 clones, 85% of them present only once. Trimming pared 0 bases from V and 7 bases from J, leaving 12 bases between. CDR3 length: 14 amino acids. Germline V gene data show CDR1 as SGHTA and CDR2 as FQGNSA. The clonotype originates from a human donor with acute or convalescent COVID-19. The donor label of this sample is uncertain. The specimen was peripheral blood. This rearrangement joins TRBV7-2 to TRBJ2-5, with D perhaps TRBD2 (7 bases). The CDR3 nucleotides read TGTGCCAGCAGCTTAGCAGGGGGGGGTGGGACCCAGTACTTC. The encoded protein is CASSLAGGGGTQYF.